There are many counts of the clone carrying this TCR beta chain. Antigen: not known. These data originate in a study of T-cell reconstitution after alpha-beta-depleted transplantation in children. Study findings and constraints: Some patients owed their high day-60 TCRbeta diversity to surviving recipient T cells and thymic progenitors. Several hundred expanded graft clones reportedly supplied alpha-beta T cells about two months after transplant. Once a year had passed after transplant, T-cell counts and diversity came mostly from newly produced T cells.

Germline V gives CDR1 MDHEN, CDR2 SYDVKM. Trimming took 8 bases from V and 7 from J, leaving 17 bases between them. This CDR3 has 13 amino acids. Unique molecular identifiers were incorporated when the TCRbeta library was constructed. TCRdb reprocessed the PCR reads with MiXCR, giving one entry per CDR3 protein. The sample holds roughly 280,000 distinct CDR3 sequences, around a tenth seen once. The receptor comes from a male patient aged 2 to 10 who had a stem cell transplant for chronic granulomatous disease, so the T cells may come from the graft donor. The input for sequencing was peripheral blood, taken 180 days after TCRalphabeta/CD19-depleted stem cell transplant. The J gene is TRBJ2-5, the V gene TRBV28; perhaps TRBD1 as D (5 bases). The CDR3 coding sequence is TGTGCCAGCGAAGGACATCAGGCGCTGACCCAGTACTTC. Protein: CASEGHQALTQYF.